Below are 25 T cell receptor beta chains sequenced from a single sample in a study of technical replicates of blood from a few donors. TCRdb's copy holds only in-frame clones and misses some; the assay was immunoSEQ multiplex PCR. The repertoire has about 80,000 clones, less than 95% of them found once; the top ten carry 0.38%. Sample: T cells isolated from PBMCs. Source of these receptors: a human donor in good health.

The gene calls are TRBV30 and TRBJ2-1; 8 nucleotides agree with TRBD2. V dropped 2 bases and J dropped 8; count of bases not matched to a gene: 11. The length of the CDR3 is 15 residues. Germline V CDR1 and CDR2: GTSNPN, SVGIG (reference sequence). CDR3 protein: CAWSSQQSGSYEQFF. CDR3 sequence (DNA): TGTGCCTGGAGTTCCCAGCAAAGCGGGAGCTATGAGCAGTTCTTC. Together with reference TRBV30 and TRBJ2-1, the CDR3 gives the full variable domain: SQTIHQWPATLVQPVGSPLSLECTVEGTSNPNLYWYRQAAGRGLQLLFYSVGIGQISSEVPQNLSASRPQDRQFILSSKKLLLSDSGFYLCAWSSQQSGSYEQFFGPGTRLTVL.

V usage is TRBV7-9 and J usage is TRBJ2-7, with D tentatively TRBD2 (6 bases). CDR1 is SEHNR and CDR2 is FQNEAQ in the germline V gene (reference sequence). The CDR3 is 13 amino acids. V was pared by 1 base and J by 6 bases, with 10 bases between. The CDR3 sequence is CASSLGAAGEQYF. The CDR3 nucleotides read TGTGCCAGCAGCTTAGGGGCAGCGGGCGAGCAGTACTTC.

The J gene is TRBJ2-7, the V gene TRBV29-1, with 7 bases fitting TRBD2. The CDR3 length is 13 residues. Trimming cost V 2 bases and J 5 bases; bases outside gene matches: 6. Germline values: CDR1 SQVTM, CDR2 ANQGSEA. The CDR3 DNA reads TGCAGCGTTGAATACGGACTAGTAAACGAGCAGTACTTC. Protein sequence: CSVEYGLVNEQYF.

CDR3 sequence (DNA): TGTGCCAGTAGTATCTCCGGGGAGCTGTTTTTT. Residues: CASSISGELFF. The genes are TRBV19 and TRBJ2-2; D call uncertain. The CDR3 loop spans 11 amino acids. Trimming cost V 3 bases and J 6 bases, with 2 bases left between them. CDR1 is LNHDA, CDR2 SQIVND, per germline (reference sequence).

The chain recombines TRBV11-3 with TRBJ2-7; D may be TRBD2 (5 bases). Trimming took off 7 bases at V and 7 bases at J, with 14 bases between the two ends. The CDR3 loop spans 12 amino acids. Germline lookup yields CDR1 SGHNT and CDR2 YENEEA. The CDR3 is CASTGSSGEQYF. The CDR3 DNA is TGTGCCAGCACCGGGTCGTCGGGAGAGCAGTACTTC.

Turning to this clone: The sample holds other DNA sequences that translate to the same CDR3. The chain carries TRBV6-5 and TRBJ2-2, with D tentatively TRBD1 (6 bases). The germline V gene encodes CDR1 MNHEY and CDR2 SVGAGI. V was trimmed by 8 bases and J by 3 bases, leaving 10 bases between them. The CDR3 has 13 amino acids. This CDR3 reads CASGPGDTGELFF. CDR3 sequence (DNA): TGTGCCAGCGGTCCAGGGGACACCGGGGAGCTGTTTTTT.

The chain combines TRBV2 with TRBJ2-1; maybe TRBD1 (6 bases). CDR1 is SNHLY, CDR2 FYNNEI, per germline. The CDR3 has 12 residues. Trimming took 6 bases from V and 6 from J, leaving 9 bases between them. The CDR3 DNA follows: TGTGCCAGCAGGGTGACAGGCAATGAGCAGTTCTTC. This encodes CASRVTGNEQFF.

The chain recombines TRBV5-4 with TRBJ2-7, with a weak D call TRBD1 (6 bases). CDR3 length: 14 amino acids. From germline, CDR1 is SGHNT and CDR2 YYREEE (reference sequence). V lost 0 bases to trimming and J lost 2 bases, with 9 bases between them. For the CDR3, the DNA is TGTGCCAGCAGCTTGGACAGGGACGCCTACGAGCAGTACTTC. It specifies CASSLDRDAYEQYF.

V is TRBV2 and J is TRBJ2-2; TRBD1 matches at 8 bases. With 8 bases clipped from V and 6 bases from J, the junction kept 2 bases outside the gene matches. The CDR3 covers 12 residues. Germline V gene data show CDR1 as SNHLY and CDR2 as FYNNEI. The CDR3 nucleotides are TGTGCCAGCCAGGACAGGGCCGGGGAGCTGTTTTTT. Translation: CASQDRAGELFF.

The chain has TRBV29-1 and TRBJ1-1, with TRBD1 matching 11 bases. Germline CDR1 and CDR2: SQVTM and ANQGSEA. The CDR3 extends over 13 amino acids. V lost 5 bases, J lost 10 bases, and 9 bases stayed unmatched. CDR3 protein: CSVLGQGALGAFF. As DNA, the CDR3 is TGCAGCGTTCTCGGACAGGGGGCGCTAGGAGCTTTCTTT.

The chain combines TRBV11-2 with TRBJ2-7, with D possibly TRBD2 on 5 matching bases. Deletions cut 1 base from V and 6 bases from J, with 13 bases between. The CDR3 is 14 amino acids. Per germline, CDR1 SGHAT and CDR2 FQNNGV. The CDR3 DNA is TGTGCCAGCAGCTTAGCGGAGGCAGTAGGCGAGCAGTACTTC. As protein: CASSLAEAVGEQYF.

The chain joins TRBV30 to TRBJ1-2; possible D gene TRBD1, 6 bases. Germline CDR1 is GTSNPN and CDR2 is SVGIG (reference sequence). The V end was cut by 3 bases, the J end by 0 bases, with 11 bases between. CDR3 length: 14 residues. CDR3 loop: CAWSADRTNYGYTF. The CDR3, as DNA: TGTGCCTGGAGCGCCGACAGGACTAACTATGGCTACACCTTC.

The V and J genes are TRBV29-1 and TRBJ2-1; a weak D match, TRBD2 (5 bases). The V gene lost 4 bases and the J gene lost 4 bases, with 8 bases spanning the gap. Germline lookup yields CDR1 SQVTM and CDR2 ANQGSEA. This CDR3 is 12 amino acids long. The CDR3: CSVGEPYNEQFF. CDR3 coding DNA: TGCAGCGTTGGGGAGCCTTACAATGAGCAGTTCTTC.

The rearrangement links TRBV25-1 to TRBJ2-1, with a possible D match to TRBD1 (5 bases). The CDR3 consists of 15 residues. V dropped 3 bases and J dropped 8 bases, with 17 bases sitting between them. Germline V lookup: CDR1 MGHDK, CDR2 SYGVNS. The DNA for the CDR3 is TGTGCCAGCAGTGATGCGATTGGGGCTTTTGATGAGCAGTTCTTC. Protein product: CASSDAIGAFDEQFF.

This clone turned up a few times. The rearrangement links TRBV19 to TRBJ1-1; 7 bases map to TRBD1. Looked up from germline, CDR1 is LNHDA and CDR2 is SQIVND (reference sequence). The CDR3 extends over 16 amino acids. After removal of 3 bases from V and 0 bases from J, the junction contained 7 bases not matched to a gene. CDR3 nucleotides: TGTGCCAGTAGTATCCAGACAGGGTTCATGAACACTGAAGCTTTCTTT. Translated, it gives CASSIQTGFMNTEAFF.

V and J are TRBV2 and TRBJ2-5; 9 bases line up with TRBD1. CDR1 and CDR2 from the germline V gene are SNHLY and FYNNEI. The junction had 9 bases not matched to a gene; V was cut back by 5 bases and J by 5 bases. The CDR3 runs to 15 residues. DNA for the CDR3: TGTGCCAGCAGTAAGGGACAGGGATTCGGGGAGACCCAGTACTTC. Translation: CASSKGQGFGETQYF.

V usage is TRBV29-1 and J usage is TRBJ1-2, with a possible D match to TRBD1 (6 bases). The CDR3 covers 13 residues. Germline CDR1 is SQVTM and CDR2 is ANQGSEA. V lost 5 bases, J lost 8 bases, and 18 bases lay in between. The CDR3 region is CSVFEGGGMGYTF. As DNA, the CDR3 is TGCAGCGTTTTTGAGGGGGGGGGCATGGGCTACACCTTC. Looking up the rest from reference TRBV29-1 and TRBJ1-2 gives the full variable domain: SAVISQKPSRDICQRGTSLTIQCQVDSQVTMMFWYRQQPGQSLTLIATANQGSEATYESGFVIDKFPISRPNLTFSTLTVSNMSPEDSSIYLCSVFEGGGMGYTFGSGTRLTVV.

This chain links TRBV5-6 with TRBJ2-7; 8 bases match TRBD1. Trimming cost V 3 bases and J 6 bases; bases outside gene matches: 11. This CDR3 comprises 15 residues. The germline V gene encodes CDR1 SGHDT and CDR2 YYEEEE. The CDR3 DNA is TGTGCCAGCAGCTCCCCCGGACAGGGACCTTCCGAGCAGTACTTC. Protein product: CASSSPGQGPSEQYF.

The gene calls are TRBV7-2 and TRBJ2-7, with D possibly matching TRBD1 (7 bases). Germline loops: CDR1 SGHTA, CDR2 FQGNSA. The CDR3 loop spans 16 amino acids. Trimming pared 1 base from V and 7 bases from J, leaving 20 bases between. The CDR3 spells CASSLVSRSGGREQYF. CDR3 nucleotides: TGTGCCAGCAGCTTAGTGAGCAGGTCAGGGGGGCGAGAGCAGTACTTC.

This rearrangement joins TRBV30 to TRBJ2-5; D uncertain. CDR3 length: 11 amino acids. Looked up from germline, CDR1 is GTSNPN and CDR2 is SVGIG (reference sequence). The germline V and J ends were trimmed by 3 bases and 5 bases, with 7 bases remaining between them. CDR3 DNA: TGTGCCTGGAGCCCCGGGGAGACCCAGTACTTC. Amino acid sequence: CAWSPGETQYF.

The rearrangement links TRBV27 to TRBJ2-1; possible D gene TRBD1, 6 bases. The V end was cut by 5 bases, the J end by 7 bases, with 15 bases between. Germline CDR1 is MNHEY and CDR2 is SMNVEV (reference sequence). The CDR3 has 14 residues. The CDR3 is CASSITGIGNEQFF. DNA for the CDR3: TGTGCCAGCAGTATAACAGGGATAGGGAATGAGCAGTTCTTC.

V and J are TRBV5-1 and TRBJ2-7, with D perhaps TRBD1 (5 bases). V lost 0 bases and J lost 3, with 13 bases in between. From germline, CDR1 is SGHRS and CDR2 YFSETQ. The CDR3 sequence is 15 residues long. The CDR3 bases are TGCGCCAGCAGCTTGGGGTTGGCAGGACACTACGAGCAGTACTTC. Its protein product is CASSLGLAGHYEQYF.

CDR3 DNA: TGTGCCAGCGCTCTAGGGGGCTACGAGCAGTACTTC. This gives the protein CASALGGYEQYF. The chain combines TRBV7-9 with TRBJ2-7; maybe TRBD1 (6 bases). Per the germline V gene, CDR1 is SEHNR and CDR2 is FQNEAQ (reference sequence). The length of the CDR3 is 12 residues. V lost 8 bases and J lost 3, with 11 bases in between.

The chain recombines TRBV6-1 with TRBJ2-3; TRBD2 matches at 10 bases. CDR1 is MNHNS and CDR2 is SASEGT in the germline V gene. Unmatched junction bases numbered 5, after V lost 6 bases and J lost 2 bases. This CDR3 has 15 amino acids. The CDR3 DNA sequence: TGTGCCAGCAGGCCGACTAGCGGGTTCACAGATACGCAGTATTTT. Translating gives CASRPTSGFTDTQYF.

This rearrangement joins TRBV4-1 to TRBJ2-5; tentatively, D is TRBD1 (5 bases). CDR3 size: 13 residues. The germline V gene encodes CDR1 MGHRA and CDR2 YSYEKL. Trimming pared 1 base from V and 4 bases from J, leaving 7 bases between. The CDR3 DNA is TGCGCCAGCAGCCAAGGCCAGGGAGAGACCCAGTACTTC. Amino acids: CASSQGQGETQYF.